Each of the 21 T cell receptor beta chains below was sequenced from the same sample in a study of blood T cell repertoires in COVID-19. The table came from immunoSEQ multiplex PCR; TCRdb's copy has only in-frame clones and leaves some out. The sample lists some 300,000 clones; roughly 90% were seen once. Sequencing used PBMCs or T cells enriched from blood (not recorded which). The receptors were sampled from a young woman who had been exposed to COVID-19.

The J gene is TRBJ1-3, the V gene TRBV7-9; 8 nucleotides line up with TRBD1. The CDR3 is 16 residues long. CDR1 and CDR2 (germline): SEHNR, FQNEAQ (reference sequence). Losses at the gene ends were 4 bases for V and 4 bases for J; bases not matched to a gene: 9. The CDR3 coding sequence is TGTGCCAGCAGCTACGACAGGGGTTATGCGGGAAACACCATATATTTT. Amino acids: CASSYDRGYAGNTIYF.

About this clone: Other nucleotide sequences from this sample produce the same CDR3. This chain's CDR3 is CASSQGGGTEAFF. The CDR3 DNA is TGTGCCAGCAGCCAAGGCGGGGGCACTGAAGCTTTCTTT. This chain links TRBV3-1 (or the pseudogene TRBV3-2) with TRBJ1-1, with a tentative D call TRBD1 (5 bases). This CDR3 region has 13 residues. Looked up from germline, CDR1 is LGHDT and CDR2 is YNNKEL (reference sequence). V gave up 1 base and J gave up 4 bases, with 7 bases separating them.

V and J are TRBV3-1 (or the pseudogene TRBV3-2) and TRBJ1-2; tentatively, D is TRBD1 (5 bases). V was pared by 0 bases and J by 2 bases, with 13 bases between. The V gene's germline CDR1 is LGHDT and CDR2 YNNKEL (reference sequence). The CDR3 spans 16 residues. This CDR3 reads CASSQDSAGPNYGYTF. The CDR3 DNA is TGTGCCAGCAGCCAAGACTCGGCGGGGCCAAACTATGGCTACACCTTC.

The chain carries TRBV6-4 and TRBJ1-2, with D unclear. CDR1 is MRHNA and CDR2 is SNTAGT in the germline V gene. There are 11 residues in the CDR3. V shed 5 bases and J shed 8 bases, with 9 bases lying between them. CDR3 region: CASSTGWGYTF. CDR3 sequence (DNA): TGTGCCAGCAGTACGGGTTGGGGCTACACCTTC.

The CDR3 DNA follows: TGCGCCAGCAGCCAAGGGGACTTCTGGGAAACTAATGAAAAACTGTTTTTT. Encoded protein: CASSQGDFWETNEKLFF. The chain joins TRBV4-1 to TRBJ1-4; D is possibly TRBD1 (5 bases). The CDR3 sequence is 17 residues long. The germline gives CDR1 MGHRA, CDR2 YSYEKL. Trimming cost V 1 base and J 1 base, with 13 bases left between them.

The chain uses TRBV5-4 and TRBJ2-7; 9 nucleotides match TRBD1. The CDR3 is made up of 14 amino acids. CDR1 SGHNT and CDR2 YYREEE come from the germline V gene (reference sequence). Losses at the gene ends were 2 bases for V and 6 bases for J; bases not matched to a gene: 6. CDR3 region: CASSFGTGFTEQYF. The CDR3 nucleotides are TGTGCCAGCAGCTTCGGGACAGGGTTCACCGAGCAGTACTTC.

V usage is TRBV7-3 and J usage is TRBJ1-1; tentative D call: TRBD1 (5 bases). Germline V CDR1 and CDR2: SGHTA, FQGTGA. The CDR3 has 14 residues. The CDR3 nucleotides read TGTGGCCAGGGCGGTCCGGAGAGGCACACTGAAGCTTTCTTT. This translates into CGQGGPERHTEAFF.

V gene TRBV29-1 combines with J gene TRBJ1-2, with D possibly TRBD1 on 6 matching bases. The CDR3 contains 13 residues. V lost 2 bases, J lost 5 bases, and 12 bases lay in between. Germline CDR1 SQVTM, CDR2 ANQGSEA. CDR3 sequence reads: CSVERGIRYGYTF. CDR3 nucleotides: TGCAGCGTTGAAAGGGGGATCAGGTATGGCTACACCTTC.

The chain has TRBV27 and TRBJ1-2, with 8 bases identical to TRBD1. The V segment lost 4 bases and the J segment 7 bases; nucleotides outside the gene matches: 5. The CDR3 has 13 residues. The germline CDR1 and CDR2 sequences are MNHEY and SMNVEV (reference sequence). This chain's CDR3 is CASSWATGAGYTF. DNA for the CDR3: TGTGCCAGCAGTTGGGCGACAGGGGCTGGCTACACCTTC.

This chain joins TRBV2 and TRBJ1-5, with 8 bases aligning to TRBD1. V lost 5 bases and J lost 10; bases outside the gene matches: 4. This CDR3 comprises 12 residues. Germline V gene lookup returns CDR1 SNHLY and CDR2 FYNNEI. This chain's CDR3 is CASSRGQGPQHF. CDR3 coding DNA: TGTGCCAGCAGTCGTGGACAGGGACCCCAGCATTTT.

The V call is TRBV7-2, the J call TRBJ1-2; D gene unclear. The CDR3 covers 17 residues. V was shortened by 1 base and J by 6 bases, with 21 bases between the two germline ends. Germline V CDR1 and CDR2: SGHTA, FQGNSA. CDR3 region: CASSLDLESTGLDGYTF. Here the CDR3 DNA reads TGTGCCAGCAGCTTAGACTTAGAGTCGACCGGGTTGGATGGCTACACCTTC.

This rearrangement joins TRBV5-4 to TRBJ1-2, with unresolved D. Germline V gene data show CDR1 as SGHNT and CDR2 as YYREEE (reference sequence). The CDR3 consists of 15 residues. Trimming removed 1 base at V and 8 bases at J, with 18 bases between. CDR3 sequence (DNA): TGTGCCAGCAGCTTGAGAACCCGGGGAGGGTCGGGCTACACCTTC. This sequence encodes CASSLRTRGGSGYTF.

The chain couples TRBV3-1 (or the pseudogene TRBV3-2) to TRBJ1-2; tentative D call: TRBD1 (6 bases). The CDR3 contains 13 residues. The ends were cut back, 0 bases at V and 7 bases at J, with 9 bases in the middle. Germline CDR1 reads LGHDT; CDR2 reads YNNKEL (reference sequence). The CDR3 coding sequence is TGTGCCAGCAGCCAAGATAGGACAGCTGGCTACACCTTC. This sequence encodes CASSQDRTAGYTF.

This clone occurred once. This chain connects TRBV5-3 to TRBJ1-3; D unclear. TRBV5-3 is assigned to the ORF class and has an uncertain function. The CDR3 length is 14 residues. Between the trimmed V and J ends, which lost 1 base and 1 base, there was a span of 6 bases. CDR3 sequence (DNA): TGTGCCAGAAGCTTGTCGGGATCTGGAAACACCATATATTTT. Its translation: CARSLSGSGNTIYF.

The CDR3 region is CASSPRLAGWSSYEQYF. The DNA for the CDR3 is TGTGCCAGCAGCCCGAGACTAGCGGGGTGGAGCTCCTACGAGCAGTACTTC. The J gene is TRBJ2-7, the V gene TRBV7-9, with TRBD2 matching over 11 bases. The J segment lost 0 bases and the V segment lost 5 bases, leaving 9 bases of the junction unmatched. Per the germline V gene, CDR1 is SEHNR and CDR2 is FQNEAQ (reference sequence). CDR3 size: 17 residues.

The chain combines TRBV2 with TRBJ2-2, with D possibly being TRBD2 (6 bases). Trimming stripped 5 bases from V and 6 bases from J, with 16 bases between. This CDR3 is built from 15 residues. Germline CDR1 SNHLY, CDR2 FYNNEI. The CDR3 bases are TGTGCCAGCAGTAAGGAGGGGCATGGGGCCGGGGAGCTGTTTTTT. Its translation is CASSKEGHGAGELFF.

The rearrangement links TRBV7-7 to TRBJ1-3; no firm D call. The V and J ends lost 4 bases and 5 bases respectively, with 12 bases between them. The germline CDR1 and CDR2 sequences are SSHAT and FNYEAQ (reference sequence). This CDR3 spans 14 amino acids. CDR3 nucleotide sequence: TGTGCCAGCAGCTCCGCGGGCCGGAGAAACACCATATATTTT. Its translation is CASSSAGRRNTIYF.

The gene calls are TRBV4-2 and TRBJ1-4, with D possibly being TRBD1 (5 bases). This CDR3 is built from 13 residues. V shed 4 bases and J shed 6 bases, with 9 bases lying between them. Germline CDR1 reads LGHNA; CDR2 reads YNFKEQ. CDR3 region: CASSRGGYEKLFF. The CDR3 DNA sequence: TGTGCCAGCAGCCGGGGCGGATATGAAAAACTGTTTTTT.

The chain uses TRBV18 and TRBJ2-1; TRBD1 agrees at 9 bases. Germline CDR1 is KGHSH and CDR2 is LQKENI. V trimming: 3 bases; J trimming: 4 bases; junction bases outside the gene matches: 4. The CDR3 has 15 amino acids. The CDR3 loop reads CASSPGTGFYNEQFF. The CDR3 DNA is TGTGCCAGCTCACCCGGGACAGGGTTTTACAATGAGCAGTTCTTC.

V usage is TRBV5-1 and J usage is TRBJ2-3; 15 bases fit TRBD2. After removal of 4 bases from V and 4 bases from J, the junction contained 4 bases not matched to a gene. The CDR3 is made up of 16 amino acids. Germline CDR1 reads SGHRS; CDR2 reads YFSETQ. The CDR3, as DNA: TGCGCCAGCAGCCAACGGACTAGCGGGGGGGCAGATACGCAGTATTTT. It codes for CASSQRTSGGADTQYF.

Written as DNA, the CDR3 is TGCGCCAGCAGTCCTCAGACCGGGGAGCTGTTTTTT. Protein sequence: CASSPQTGELFF. This sequence joins TRBV5-1 and TRBJ2-2; D unclear. The CDR3 has 12 residues. Germline V CDR1 and CDR2: SGHRS, YFSETQ. Trimming left V 5 bases short and J 5 bases short, with 7 bases between. The variable domain in full, with the rest retrieved from reference TRBV5-1 and TRBJ2-2, is KAGVTQTPRYLIKTRGQQVTLSCSPISGHRSVSWYQQTPGQGLQFLFEYFSETQRNKGNFPGRFSGRQFSNSRSEMNVSTLELGDSALYLCASSPQTGELFFGEGSRLTVL.